The rows below give T cell receptor beta chains drawn from one sample of a study of blood T cell repertoires in COVID-19. This table comes from immunoSEQ multiplex PCR, and its TCRdb copy is limited to in-frame clones, with some not included. The repertoire holds approximately 260,000 clones, with about 86% as singletons. Input material: peripheral blood. The receptors were sampled from a man between 18 and 29 years old with active or convalescent COVID-19. The CDR3 runs from the conserved cysteine through the conserved F or W. A D gene is named only where the DNA matches it firmly. For some rows the clone size is stated as once, few or many, or as a class when expanded; others skip it.

d_gene	abundance	v_gene	j_gene	CDR3nt	CDR3aa
-	-	TRBV18	TRBJ1-1	TGTGCCAGCTCACCGGGTCAGGAAACTGAAGCTTTCTTT	CASSPGQETEAFF
-	-	TRBV12-3/TRBV12-4	TRBJ1-5	TGTGCCAGCTCAGTTTTAAATCAGCCCCAGCATTTT	CASSVLNQPQHF
-	-	TRBV7-9	TRBJ1-2	TGTGCCAGCAGTCTCGGTGACTATGGCTACACCTTC	CASSLGDYGYTF
TRBD2	-	TRBV5-1	TRBJ2-3	TGCGCCAGCAGCCCGGACGTCGGGAGGAGCACAGATACGCAGTATTTT	CASSPDVGRSTDTQYF
-	-	TRBV7-2	TRBJ1-6	TGTGCCAGCAGCTTACTACGTGACTATAATTCACCCCTCCACTTT	CASSLLRDYNSPLHF
TRBD1	-	TRBV11-2	TRBJ1-1	TGTGCCAGCAGCTTAAACACAGGGGGTGTAACTGAAGCTTTCTTT	CASSLNTGGVTEAFF
TRBD1	few	TRBV19	TRBJ2-1	TGTGCCAGTAGTCGAGGGACAGGGAGCTCCTACAATGAGCAGTTCTTC	CASSRGTGSSYNEQFF
-	once	TRBV9	TRBJ1-2	TGTGCCAGCAGCGTAGGCGGGGGCGCCTATGGCTACACCTTC	CASSVGGGAYGYTF
-	-	TRBV14	TRBJ1-4	TGTGCCAGCAGCCTCCAGCTCGGGTCCCGCCGAGGAGAAAAACTGTTTTTT	CASSLQLGSRRGEKLFF
-	-	TRBV4-1	TRBJ1-1	TGCGCCAGCAGCCCCTGGGGGGGCCGGGGGAGGAACACTGAAGCTTTCTTT	CASSPWGGRGRNTEAFF
TRBD1	-	TRBV28	TRBJ1-2	TGTGCCAGCATTGGGGCGGGTTTGGACAGGGGATATGGCTACACCTTC	CASIGAGLDRGYGYTF
-	few	TRBV29-1	TRBJ1-4	TGCAGCGTTGTGGCCCCGGGAGCAGAAAAACTGTTTTTT	CSVVAPGAEKLFF
-	-	TRBV13	TRBJ1-3	TGTGCCAGCAGCGACACAGGAGGGAACACCATATATTTT	CASSDTGGNTIYF
-	few	TRBV7-9	TRBJ1-3	TGTGCCAGCGAAGGAGACACCATATATTTT	CASEGDTIYF
-	once	TRBV28	TRBJ1-5	TGTGCCAGCAGTTTGGCAGGGAGGCCAAGTCAGCCCCAGCATTTT	CASSLAGRPSQPQHF
TRBD1	-	TRBV3-1/TRBV3-2	TRBJ2-7	TGTGCCAGCAGCCCCGGGACAGGCCGAGGAACCTACGAGCAGTACTTC	CASSPGTGRGTYEQYF
-	-	TRBV2	TRBJ2-7	TGTGCCAGCACGGGCGGCGGACTACCCGAGCAGTACTTC	CASTGGGLPEQYF
TRBD2	once	TRBV18	TRBJ2-7	TGTGCCAGCTCACCTGGCGGGAGTTTAGACTACGAGCAGTACTTC	CASSPGGSLDYEQYF
TRBD2	-	TRBV29-1	TRBJ2-3	TGCAGCGTCGAGCTAGCGGAAGGCACAGATACGCAGTATTTT	CSVELAEGTDTQYF
TRBD2	once	TRBV11-3	TRBJ2-1	TGTGCCAGCAGCTTAGGGGGACTAGCGGATTATGAGCAGTTCTTC	CASSLGGLADYEQFF
-	-	TRBV19	TRBJ1-4	TGTGCCAGTAGTATAGTAGGGGCCCTCGCAACTAATGAAAAACTGTTTTTT	CASSIVGALATNEKLFF
-	-	TRBV5-6	TRBJ2-7	TGTGCCAGCAGCACGGATCGGGGGTACAAGGGTTACGAGCAGTACTTC	CASSTDRGYKGYEQYF
TRBD1	-	TRBV18	TRBJ2-7	TGTGCCAGCTCACCCGGGACAGGAACAACCTACGAGCAGTACTTC	CASSPGTGTTYEQYF
-	-	TRBV29-1	TRBJ1-2	TGCAGCGCTCAAGAGGTAGCCGTTAACTATGGCTACACCTTC	CSAQEVAVNYGYTF
-	-	TRBV25-1	TRBJ1-2	TGTGCCAGCACAACAGAAGGCTATGGCTACACCTTC	CASTTEGYGYTF
TRBD1	-	TRBV5-1	TRBJ2-7	TGCGCCAGCAGCTTGGGAATCGGACAGGGGAGACACGAGCAGTACTTC	CASSLGIGQGRHEQYF
TRBD1	-	TRBV5-6	TRBJ1-5	TGTGCCAGCAGCACCGGGACAGGGAGGCAGCCCCAGCATTTT	CASSTGTGRQPQHF
TRBD1	-	TRBV2	TRBJ2-7	TGTGCCAGCGACAGGGGGAACTACGAGCAGTACTTC	CASDRGNYEQYF
-	-	TRBV3-1/TRBV3-2	TRBJ2-5	TGTGCCAGCAGCCAAGAAGAGCGCCCCACAGGGACCCAGTACTTC	CASSQEERPTGTQYF
-	-	TRBV5-1	TRBJ2-3	TGCGCCAGCAGCTTGGTCGCGGAATGGGATACGCAGTATTTT	CASSLVAEWDTQYF
TRBD1	-	TRBV12-3/TRBV12-4	TRBJ1-2	TGTGCCAGCTTAGCACAGGGGCGGTATGGCTACACCTTC	CASLAQGRYGYTF